A selection of T cell receptor beta chains follows, all from one sample in a study of post-analysis software for immune sequencing data. One entry per CDR3 protein, called by TCRdb with MiXCR from the PCR reads. The top ten hold more than 0.55% of the sample, which has 700,000 to 800,000 distinct CDR3 sequences, 25% to 30% seen once. Input material: blood. These receptors originate from a girl aged 10-17 years with multiple sclerosis. Each CDR3 is given with its conserved first and last residue. D genes are given only for firm matches.

d_gene | j_gene | v_gene | CDR3aa
NA | TRBJ2-7 | TRBV5-5 | CASSLLSPAYEQYF
NA | TRBJ1-1 | TRBV4-3 | CASSQWVNTEAFF
TRBD2 | TRBJ2-5 | TRBV28 | CAGGGTRETQYF
NA | TRBJ2-7 | TRBV7-8 | CASSFSRVYEQYF
NA | TRBJ1-1 | TRBV20-1 | CSAVGREAFRGTEAFF
TRBD2 | TRBJ2-3 | TRBV6-2/TRBV6-3 | CASSYGVTSGRFADTQYF
TRBD2 | TRBJ2-6 | TRBV28 | CASSLAGGAGANVLTF
NA | TRBJ2-3 | TRBV29-1 | CSVEQLTDTQYF
NA | TRBJ2-7 | TRBV20-1 | CSARRGKGLSSYEQYF
TRBD1 | TRBJ2-5 | TRBV9 | CASSVATGQGQETQYF
NA | TRBJ2-1 | TRBV28 | CAVEGITEQFF
TRBD1 | TRBJ1-5 | TRBV29-1 | CSVGQGEGQPQHF
NA | TRBJ1-1 | TRBV18 | CASSPADGMNTEAFF
NA | TRBJ1-3 | TRBV10-3 | CAISGPRPPGNTIYF
NA | TRBJ1-6 | TRBV20-1 | CSALPGGGSSYNSPLHF
NA | TRBJ1-6 | TRBV14 | CASSQFTGSSPLHF
NA | TRBJ2-1 | TRBV29-1 | CSGRWGGNEQFF
TRBD2 | TRBJ2-1 | TRBV29-1 | CSCSDRGGRFDEQFF
NA | TRBJ2-1 | TRBV28 | CASSLARNNEQFF
TRBD2 | TRBJ2-3 | TRBV10-3 | CAISESKVAGADTQYF
NA | TRBJ2-3 | TRBV7-2 | CASSLASPYF
TRBD2 | TRBJ2-1 | TRBV20-1 | CSARPYREGRNEQFF
NA | TRBJ2-7 | TRBV13 | CASSSQGRGAYEQYF
NA | TRBJ2-3 | TRBV15 | CATSRGLAQGDTQYF
NA | TRBJ2-7 | TRBV6-5 | CASTTFGDPYEQYF
NA | TRBJ1-2 | TRBV28 | CASGLRGVLVGGYTF
NA | TRBJ2-5 | TRBV15 | CATSRNRGQSETQYF
NA | TRBJ1-5 | TRBV12-3/TRBV12-4 | CASSLGTYSNQPQHF
NA | TRBJ2-5 | TRBV20-1 | CSARVTGGVETQYF
TRBD1 | TRBJ2-3 | TRBV12-3/TRBV12-4 | CASSFSNRGTDTQYF
NA | TRBJ1-1 | TRBV5-1 | CASSLIGTTMNTEAFF
NA | TRBJ2-3 | TRBV28 | CASSSPGPPTDTQYF
TRBD1 | TRBJ1-1 | TRBV3-1 | CASSPDRGPGGTEAFF
NA | NA | TRBV2 | CASRVSTVTYEQYF
NA | TRBJ1-2 | TRBV12-5 | CASALGGVGYTF
TRBD2 | TRBJ2-5 | TRBV7-9 | CASSPGLAPETLYF
NA | TRBJ2-1 | TRBV5-1 | CASSLVGYGEQFF
NA | TRBJ2-1 | TRBV4-3 | CASSQRAASRNNEQFF